This TCR beta chain was profiled in a study of CD8 T cells in Susac syndrome. The multiple sclerosis controls were treatment-naive patients with relapsing-remitting disease that was stable or active. The authors negatively isolated CD8+ and CD4+ T cells and FACS-enriched TEMRA cells. The RNA, roughly 0.45 to 1 ug, was put through reverse transcription using random hexamers. The amplification used immunoSEQ multiplex PCR on TCR beta CDR3; it spanned 54 Vbeta and 13 Jbeta. TCRdb independently ran MiXCR on the immunoSEQ multiplex PCR reads; one entry per CDR3 protein. Of 210,000 or so distinct CDR3 sequences in the sample, roughly 92% are singletons; the top ten hold about 0.13%. The TCR was taken from a human donor with multiple sclerosis. Specimen: CD8+ T cells from PBMCs.

CDR3 sequence reads: CASSKVYQGNGSGNTIYF. The CDR3 bases are TGTGCCAGCAGCAAAGTATATCAGGGGAACGGTTCTGGAAACACCATATATTTT. The V call is TRBV21-1, the J call TRBJ1-3; the table's D call, TRBD1, has no DNA check behind it. TRBV21-1 is shown as a pseudogene. The CDR3 totals 18 residues.